This T cell receptor (beta chain) appears in the sequencing data of a study of blood T cell repertoires in COVID-19. Study in general: Acute and convalescent COVID-19 samples came from the United States, Italy and Spain. Nucleic acid was either cDNA or gDNA, and it came from T cells, B-cell-depleted T cells, or PBMCs.

Authors' data handling: Nucleated cell counts were estimated from reference gene primer amplification. Repertoires were generated with immunoSEQ multiplex PCR, while TCRdb's copy carries only in-frame clones and drops some. That table is the source of V, J and clone size, and D and trimming were worked out from the DNA. The table includes under 150,000 clones, roughly 84% detected once. The sample was peripheral blood. This clonotype was sampled from a woman in her forties with acute or convalescent COVID-19.

DNA of the CDR3: TGCGCCAGCAGCTTGGACGGCCAGGGGAGCTCCTACGAGCAGTACTTC. As protein: CASSLDGQGSSYEQYF. The chain links TRBV5-1 to TRBJ2-7, with D tentatively TRBD1 (6 bases). The length of the CDR3 is 16 residues. Trimming stripped 0 bases from V and 0 bases from J, with 13 bases between. The germline V gene has CDR1 SGHRS and CDR2 YFSETQ.